This T cell receptor beta chain derives from a study of T cells after yellow fever vaccination (dated by TCRdb to between 2018 and 2021). Study-level background: The SMART-Seq v4 Ultra Low Input RNA kit was used to prepare libraries from fractions with low cell numbers. To follow T-cell clones before and after primary and booster YFV17D yellow fever vaccination, bulk TCR alpha and beta repertoires were sequenced over time. Two healthy male donors, one aged 18 to 29 and one aged 30 to 39 years, were included in the cohort. Blood samples were taken at several timepoints before and after primary and secondary immunization, and bulk PBMC replicates and cell subsets were isolated. The study at large found these results: A small share of clonotypes was detected in both CD4 and CD8 compartments, with the overlap likely arising from convergent recombination. The study included only a couple of donors, which limits how far the findings can be generalized. Computational filtering was required because FACS-sorted repertoires could contain abundant contaminating clonotypes from the bulk population. The secondary T-cell response was weaker than the primary response but faster, peaking on day 5 instead of day 15. After the booster, most of the clones that had expanded following primary vaccination were detected again (roughly 96% of CD4 and around 90% of CD8), which suggests that memory was broadly maintained.

Its CDR3 holds 14 amino acids, cysteine through phenylalanine. Solely the CDR3 DNA is kept, with 42 bases framed from the first base. V trim: 5 bases; J trim: 4 bases; unmatched bases: 4. CDR1 and CDR2, per the germline V gene, are SGHTA and FQGTGA. Reads for this sample came from an Illumina NovaSeq 6000. TCR cDNA was made using 5'RACE template switching, a step that added a universal primer site and unique molecular identifiers. Priming for cDNA synthesis came from both the TCR alpha and TCR beta constant segments. Library amplification involved two PCR steps, and the second step added sample barcodes and sequencing adapters. Sequencing of the libraries was done on either Illumina HiSeq 2500 (2x100 bp) or NovaSeq (2x150 bp). As for how the authors treated the data: MIGEC handled demultiplexing of reads and collapsing into UMI consensus sequences, while MiXCR performed V(D)J alignment. Vaccine-responding clonotypes were defined with edgeR using replicate PBMC samples, requiring FDR below 0.01 and a log2 fold change above 5 up to day 15. Bulk clonotypes were assigned CD4 or CD8 identity according to which sequenced CD4 or CD8 repertoire held them at higher abundance. TCRdb reworked the public reads: Q25 trimming with fastp, MiXCR clone assembly, productive beta chains retained. Rows with a matching CDR3 protein are joined into one entry that keeps the most common DNA and genes. These V and J calls rely on TCRdb rather than the paper's analysis. Recorded for this sample are around 310,000 distinct CDR3 sequences; approximately 4.5% of them occurred a single time. The top ten clonotypes cover approximately 20% of the sample.

What this sample's treatment or condition label stands for: live attenuated yellow fever vaccine strain. At each blood-draw timepoint, two biological replicates of bulk PBMCs were collected. A standard Ficoll-Paque protocol was used to isolate PBMCs from peripheral blood. RNA was extracted with TriZol from bulk PBMCs, CD4 and CD8 fractions, and dextramer-positive and dextramer-negative fractions. Many counts were recorded for this clonotype. The antigen this receptor binds is unknown. The record has no base qualities; no much larger clone is one base away. The clonotype was recovered from a man younger than 35 who received the YFV17D yellow fever vaccine. The sequencing used PBMCs, collected 15 days after the yellow fever booster vaccination. The chain couples TRBV7-3 to TRBJ1-1; 10 bases in the middle match TRBD1. The CDR3 region reads CASSPGTGATEAFF. The DNA sequence reads TGTGCCAGCAGCCCCGGGACAGGGGCCACTGAAGCTTTCTTT.